Below, 18 T cell receptor beta chains from the same sample are listed, as sequenced in a study of blood T cell repertoires in COVID-19 (TCRdb year 2020). Libraries were prepared through the immunoSEQ multiplex PCR assay. The table comes from immuneACCESS by way of TCRdb, which keeps in-frame sequences with V and J called. Part of the clones is missing from these tables; in studies checked, under half for an unresolved V gene and the rest for unknown reasons. The table for this sample lists just under 65,000 clones; more than 75% of them were counted only once. Of the sample, 50% falls within the top ten clones. The sample comprised peripheral blood. These receptor sequences come from a woman of 80 years or more with acute or convalescent COVID-19.

The V and J genes are TRBV6-5 and TRBJ1-2; 7 bases are a match to TRBD1. Germline loops: CDR1 MNHEY, CDR2 SVGAGI. The junction had 10 bases not matched to a gene; V was cut back by 7 bases and J by 5 bases. The CDR3 runs 14 residues. CDR3 sequence (DNA): TGTGCCAGCAACCCACGGACAGGAGGGTATGGCTACACCTTC. Protein product: CASNPRTGGYGYTF.

In its sample, this clone was seen once. The chain joins TRBV9 to TRBJ2-1, with 8 bases lining up with TRBD2. The CDR3 covers 16 residues. Germline V gene lookup returns CDR1 SGDLS and CDR2 YYNGEE. The junction had 5 bases not matched to a gene; V was cut back by 3 bases and J by 0 bases. The CDR3, as DNA: TGTGCCAGCAGCGCCTTAGCGGGGAGCTCCTACAATGAGCAGTTCTTC. It translates to CASSALAGSSYNEQFF.

This clone has only a few counts. The chain couples TRBV6-2 or TRBV6-3 to TRBJ2-1; the match to TRBD2 covers 7 bases. CDR1 is MNHEY and CDR2 is SVGEGT in the germline V gene. J gave up 0 bases and V 4 bases, and 3 bases lay outside the gene matches. CDR3 length equals 15 residues. The CDR3 loop reads CASSSTSTSYNEQFF. In nucleotides, the CDR3 is TGTGCCAGCAGTTCGACTAGCACCTCCTACAATGAGCAGTTCTTC.

V and J are TRBV18 and TRBJ2-7, with a possible D match to TRBD2 (6 bases). This CDR3 spans 15 amino acids. Trimming took 6 bases from V and 0 from J, leaving 15 bases between them. Per germline, CDR1 KGHSH and CDR2 LQKENI. The CDR3 protein is CASSRQVGLSYEQYF. The CDR3, as DNA: TGTGCCAGCTCGCGTCAAGTGGGACTCTCCTACGAGCAGTACTTC. Using reference TRBV18 and TRBJ2-7 for the parts outside the CDR3, the full variable domain is NAGVMQNPRHLVRRRGQEARLRCSPMKGHSHVYWYRQLPEEGLKFMVYLQKENIIDESGMPKERFSAEFPKEGPSILRIQQVVRGDSAAYFCASSRQVGLSYEQYFGPGTRLTVT.

The chain couples TRBV2 to TRBJ1-5; no firm D call. Trimming cost V 2 bases and J 4 bases, with 9 bases left between them. The CDR3 has 14 amino acids. The germline CDR1 and CDR2 sequences are SNHLY and FYNNEI. The CDR3 DNA reads as TGTGCCAGCAGTGAATTGGCGGAGAATCAGCCCCAGCATTTT. Protein: CASSELAENQPQHF.

The chain links TRBV18 to TRBJ1-4, with D perhaps matching TRBD1 (6 bases). Germline V CDR1 and CDR2: KGHSH, LQKENI. Trimming stripped 3 bases from V and 7 bases from J, with 15 bases between. This CDR3 has 15 amino acids. The CDR3 here is CASSPSAPTGEKLFF. The CDR3 DNA sequence: TGTGCCAGCTCACCCTCAGCGCCGACAGGTGAAAAACTGTTTTTT.

V and J are TRBV10-1 and TRBJ1-5, with 7 bases fitting TRBD1. V gave up 10 bases and J gave up 2 bases; unmatched junction bases: 2. Germline V gene lookup returns CDR1 WNHNN and CDR2 SYGVQD (reference sequence). This CDR3 comprises 12 residues. For the CDR3, the DNA is TGCGCCACCGGGACAGGCAATCAGCCCCAGCATTTT. It specifies CATGTGNQPQHF.

In nucleotides, the CDR3 is TGTGCCAGCAGCTTGGGCAGGGGCGAACGCTACGAGCAGTACTTC. Encoded protein: CASSLGRGERYEQYF. The V gene is TRBV5-5, the J gene TRBJ2-7, with a tentative D call TRBD1 (6 bases). Germline V gives CDR1 SGHKS, CDR2 YYEKEE (reference sequence). There are 15 residues in the CDR3. V was pared by 0 bases and J by 3 bases, with 13 bases between.

This chain connects TRBV28 to TRBJ2-7; 8 nucleotides align to TRBD1. Looked up from germline, CDR1 is MDHEN and CDR2 is SYDVKM. CDR3 length: 15 amino acids. V lost 3 bases to trimming and J lost 3 bases; unmatched junction nucleotides: 7. The CDR3 nucleotides read TGTGCCAGCAGTTTGGGGCCGGGACAGGTCTACGAGCAGTACTTC. The encoded protein is CASSLGPGQVYEQYF.

V gene TRBV7-2 combines with J gene TRBJ1-4, with D hard to call. The germline V gene has CDR1 SGHTA and CDR2 FQGNSA. The CDR3 consists of 14 residues. The V and J ends lost 5 bases and 1 base respectively, with 8 bases between them. For the CDR3, the DNA is TGTGCCAGCAGCCTCAGAAGAACTAATGAAAAACTGTTTTTT. Its translation is CASSLRRTNEKLFF.

The rearrangement links TRBV27 to TRBJ1-6, with D perhaps TRBD1 (6 bases). The CDR3 length is 17 residues. V lost 6 bases, J lost 0 bases, and 15 bases lay in between. Germline-derived CDR1 and CDR2 are MNHEY and SMNVEV (reference sequence). CDR3 region: CASRKRQAGSYNSPLHF. The DNA for the CDR3 is TGTGCCAGCAGGAAAAGACAGGCCGGCTCCTATAATTCACCCCTCCACTTT.

This sequence joins TRBV24-1 and TRBJ1-1; 7 bases match TRBD1. The CDR3 contains 16 residues. The J segment lost 1 base and the V segment lost 3 bases, leaving 7 bases of the junction unmatched. From germline, CDR1 is KGHDR and CDR2 SFDVKD. CDR3 residues: CATSDHRQGKNTEAFF. The CDR3 DNA sequence: TGTGCCACCAGTGATCATAGACAGGGAAAGAACACTGAAGCTTTCTTT.

CDR3 sequence reads: CASSPRTGGRDEQYF. In DNA, the CDR3 is TGTGCCAGCTCACCTCGGACAGGGGGCAGGGACGAGCAGTACTTC. The rearrangement uses TRBV18 and TRBJ2-7; 11 bases align to TRBD1. The CDR3 spans 15 residues. CDR1 KGHSH and CDR2 LQKENI come from the germline V gene. Trimming cost V 3 bases and J 5 bases; bases outside gene matches: 6.

The CDR3 region has the DNA TGTGCCTGGAGTGTTGGGCAGGGGTACGAGCAGTACTTC. It specifies CAWSVGQGYEQYF. V gene TRBV30 combines with J gene TRBJ2-7; perhaps TRBD1 as D (6 bases). Trimming cost V 0 bases and J 4 bases, with 10 bases left between them. CDR1 is GTSNPN and CDR2 is SVGIG in the germline V gene (reference sequence). This CDR3 contains 13 residues. The variable domain in full, with the rest retrieved from reference TRBV30 and TRBJ2-7, is SQTIHQWPATLVQPVGSPLSLECTVEGTSNPNLYWYRQAAGRGLQLLFYSVGIGQISSEVPQNLSASRPQDRQFILSSKKLLLSDSGFYLCAWSVGQGYEQYFGPGTRLTVT.

The chain combines TRBV6-5 with TRBJ2-7, with 8 bases matching TRBD1. The ends lost 4 bases at V and 0 bases at J; junction bases unmatched: 8. Germline V gene data show CDR1 as MNHEY and CDR2 as SVGAGI. This CDR3 is built from 16 residues. For the CDR3, the DNA is TGTGCCAGCAGTTCGAGGACAGGGCGTTCCTCCTACGAGCAGTACTTC. Encoded protein: CASSSRTGRSSYEQYF.

The genes are TRBV7-3 and TRBJ2-5; tentatively, D is TRBD1 (5 bases). The germline V gene has CDR1 SGHTA and CDR2 FQGTGA. This CDR3 has 13 amino acids. Trimming removed 5 bases at V and 7 bases at J, with 14 bases between. CDR3 loop: CASSLGQGRTQYF. As DNA, the CDR3 is TGTGCCAGCAGCCTTGGGCAGGGAAGGACCCAGTACTTC.

The chain couples TRBV4-2 to TRBJ2-7; 7 bases map to TRBD1. In germline, CDR1 is LGHNA, CDR2 YNFKEQ. Germline trimming cut 2 bases from V and 3 bases from J; bases unmatched to any gene: 4. The CDR3 contains 14 residues. DNA of the CDR3: TGTGCCAGCAGCCAAAGGGGACAGAACTACGAGCAGTACTTC. Encoded protein: CASSQRGQNYEQYF.

The gene calls are TRBV27 and TRBJ2-1; possibly TRBD2 for D (6 bases). Germline CDR1 and CDR2: MNHEY and SMNVEV (reference sequence). The ends were cut back, 2 bases at V and 6 bases at J, with 14 bases in the middle. CDR3 length: 15 amino acids. CDR3 sequence (DNA): TGTGCCAGCAGTTTAGGGCGGCGGGACGGCAATGAGCAGTTCTTC. Protein sequence: CASSLGRRDGNEQFF.